This is a list of T cell receptor beta chains from one sample in a study of vaccination and CD4 T cells after COVID-19. TCRdb independently ran MiXCR on the PCR reads; one entry per CDR3 protein. This table has fewer than 10,000 distinct CDR3 sequences, about 32% appearing once. These TCRs are of unknown antigen specificity. The specimen was CD4+ T cells from blood, cultured in vitro. These receptors originate from a human donor in good health. Each CDR3 is given with its conserved first and last residue.

v_call: TRBV15; j_call: TRBJ2-7; cdr3_aa: CATSHRGSNEQYF
v_call: TRBV7-2; j_call: TRBJ2-3; cdr3_aa: CASSPRSLAGGYTDTQYF
v_call: TRBV2; j_call: TRBJ2-7; cdr3_aa: CASSASRGLRAWEQYF
v_call: TRBV19; j_call: TRBJ2-1; cdr3_aa: CASSIGGGRSHNEQFF
v_call: TRBV6-2/TRBV6-3; j_call: TRBJ2-1; cdr3_aa: CASSFELLAGGGNEQFF
v_call: TRBV29-1; j_call: TRBJ2-7; cdr3_aa: CSVAGSTLARQLQYF
v_call: TRBV20-1; j_call: TRBJ1-1; cdr3_aa: CRAVLGDEAFF
v_call: TRBV30; j_call: TRBJ2-7; cdr3_aa: CACWAVTSYEQYF
v_call: TRBV7-2; j_call: TRBJ2-7; cdr3_aa: CASSSQGRLAGGPTEQYF
v_call: TRBV20-1; j_call: TRBJ1-5; cdr3_aa: CSASEGQPQHF
v_call: TRBV14; j_call: TRBJ2-7; cdr3_aa: CASSQDTTEEYF
v_call: TRBV11-2; j_call: TRBJ1-2; cdr3_aa: CASSSEAYGYTF
v_call: TRBV6-2/TRBV6-3; j_call: TRBJ2-5; cdr3_aa: CASSYSKLAGGTQETQYF